The T cell receptor (beta chain) under discussion was sequenced for a study of Graves' ophthalmopathy and Graves' hyperthyroidism. Using RNA transcripts, the TCR beta CDR3 regions were amplified. HTBI primers primed a first-round RT-PCR, and a second-round multiplex PCR followed. TCRdb fed the multiplex PCR reads into MiXCR, producing one record per CDR3 protein. The table records 350,000 to 450,000 distinct CDR3 sequences, roughly 21% of them present only once. The V gene's germline CDR1 is SGHAT and CDR2 FQNNGV. The CDR3 is 17 amino acids. The junction had 9 bases not matched to a gene; V was cut back by 1 base and J by 0 bases. This clonotype was found many times.

This chain joins TRBV11-2 and TRBJ2-7; TRBD1 aligns across 7 bases. This receptor was taken from a woman aged 18-29 years with stable Graves' hyperthyroidism. Sequencing input: peripheral blood. The CDR3 loop is CASSLGLRRDSSYEQYF. The CDR3 coding sequence is TGTGCCAGCAGCTTAGGACTACGTAGGGACAGCTCCTACGAGCAGTACTTC.